The clone carrying this T cell receptor beta chain was detected ten times or more. The source of the sample is a study of Graves' ophthalmopathy and Graves' hyperthyroidism. The CDR3 runs 12 residues. The V gene's germline CDR1 is MDHEN and CDR2 SYDVKM. The V and J ends lost 7 bases and 4 bases respectively, with 10 bases between them. Amplified TCR beta CDR3 regions were obtained using RNA transcripts as template. After a first-round RT-PCR with HTBI primers, a second-round multiplex PCR was run. A single record per CDR3 protein comes from TCRdb applying MiXCR to the multiplex PCR reads. The sample gives about 400,000 distinct CDR3 sequences, 18% of which show up once; 1.5% to 2% is in the top ten. Other autoimmune diseases, uncontrolled infections, pregnancy and lactation each led to patient exclusion.

The rearrangement uses TRBV28 and TRBJ1-2; no clear D gene. The origin of this receptor is a woman aged 18-30 years with Graves' ophthalmopathy. Sequenced sample: peripheral blood. CDR3 nucleotides: TGTGCCAGCACTGTACAGAGCTATGGCTACACCTTC. Protein product: CASTVQSYGYTF.